These T cell receptor beta chains were read from a single sample in a study of cytomegalovirus exposure and HLA in healthy donors. Assay: immunoSEQ multiplex PCR; the TCRdb copy retains only in-frame clones and omits some. The sample holds about 200,000 clones, more than 70% seen once. Sequencing was done on a sample of PBMCs. All receptors come from a woman aged 35 to 49 in good health and CMV-seronegative. Each CDR3 is given with its conserved first and last residue. The order of the fields is V gene, D gene, clone size, J gene, CDR3 protein, CDR3 DNA. The D gene is left open where the match is weak. For some rows the clone size is stated as once, few or many, or as a class when expanded; others skip it.

V gene: TRBV6-5
D gene: -
clone size: once
J gene: TRBJ1-2
CDR3 protein: CASSQTVNYGYTF
CDR3 DNA: TGTGCCAGCAGTCAGACAGTGAACTATGGCTACACCTTC

V gene: TRBV19
D gene: TRBD2
clone size: few
J gene: TRBJ2-1
CDR3 protein: CASSPPGRADNEQFF
CDR3 DNA: TGTGCCAGTAGTCCCCCCGGGAGGGCCGACAATGAGCAGTTCTTC

V gene: TRBV5-5
D gene: -
clone size: -
J gene: TRBJ1-1
CDR3 protein: CASSLSDMNTEAFF
CDR3 DNA: TGTGCCAGCAGCTTGTCAGATATGAACACTGAAGCTTTCTTT

V gene: TRBV7-6
D gene: -
clone size: -
J gene: TRBJ2-2
CDR3 protein: CASSLRTPGTGELFF
CDR3 DNA: TGTGCCAGCAGCCTCCGAACACCGGGGACCGGGGAGCTGTTTTTT

V gene: TRBV5-1
D gene: -
clone size: -
J gene: TRBJ1-2
CDR3 protein: CASSLEPAPGGFRTF
CDR3 DNA: TGCGCCAGCAGCTTGGAACCCGCCCCTGGCGGGTTCCGCACCTTC

V gene: TRBV5-6
D gene: -
clone size: -
J gene: TRBJ1-1
CDR3 protein: CASSRRYTEAFF
CDR3 DNA: TGTGCCAGCAGTAGGAGGTACACTGAAGCTTTCTTT

V gene: TRBV9
D gene: TRBD2
clone size: -
J gene: TRBJ2-2
CDR3 protein: CASSVTSGTSGELFF
CDR3 DNA: TGTGCCAGCAGCGTAACTAGCGGGACCAGCGGGGAGCTGTTTTTT

V gene: TRBV15
D gene: TRBD2
clone size: -
J gene: TRBJ2-1
CDR3 protein: CATSRKGTSINNEQFF
CDR3 DNA: TGTGCCACCAGCAGAAAGGGGACTAGCATTAACAATGAGCAGTTCTTC

V gene: TRBV6-5
D gene: TRBD2
clone size: -
J gene: TRBJ2-1
CDR3 protein: CASSFRGREAYNEQFF
CDR3 DNA: TGTGCCAGCAGTTTCCGCGGGAGGGAGGCCTACAATGAGCAGTTCTTC

V gene: TRBV19
D gene: -
clone size: -
J gene: TRBJ1-1
CDR3 protein: CASSTFAGQNTEAFF
CDR3 DNA: TGTGCCAGTAGTACGTTTGCTGGACAGAACACTGAAGCTTTCTTT

V gene: TRBV10-3
D gene: TRBD2
clone size: once
J gene: TRBJ2-1
CDR3 protein: CAISEGSGRTNEQFF
CDR3 DNA: TGTGCCATCAGTGAGGGGAGCGGGAGGACCAATGAGCAGTTCTTC

V gene: TRBV25-1
D gene: -
clone size: -
J gene: TRBJ1-1
CDR3 protein: CASSDGTMNTEAFF
CDR3 DNA: TGTGCCAGCAGTGATGGGACAATGAACACTGAAGCTTTCTTT

V gene: TRBV20-1
D gene: -
clone size: -
J gene: TRBJ2-5
CDR3 protein: CSARRGETQYF
CDR3 DNA: TGCAGTGCCCGCCGGGGAGAGACCCAGTACTTC

V gene: TRBV27
D gene: -
clone size: once
J gene: TRBJ2-5
CDR3 protein: CASSPLQETQYF
CDR3 DNA: TGTGCCAGCAGTCCACTCCAAGAGACCCAGTACTTC

V gene: TRBV11-2
D gene: -
clone size: once
J gene: TRBJ2-1
CDR3 protein: CASSLGQSVGRTQFF
CDR3 DNA: TGTGCCAGCAGCTTAGGACAGTCAGTCGGGCGTACGCAGTTCTTC

V gene: TRBV29-1
D gene: TRBD1
clone size: -
J gene: TRBJ2-5
CDR3 protein: CSAEDRAETQYF
CDR3 DNA: TGCAGCGCCGAGGACAGGGCGGAGACCCAGTACTTC

V gene: TRBV27
D gene: -
clone size: -
J gene: TRBJ2-1
CDR3 protein: CASSLASSGSYNEQFF
CDR3 DNA: TGTGCCAGCAGTTTAGCGTCGAGCGGCTCCTACAATGAGCAGTTCTTC

V gene: TRBV12-5
D gene: -
clone size: -
J gene: TRBJ1-1
CDR3 protein: CASGPLNTEAFF
CDR3 DNA: TGTGCTAGTGGGCCACTCAACACTGAAGCTTTCTTT

V gene: TRBV19
D gene: -
clone size: -
J gene: TRBJ1-1
CDR3 protein: CASSIGGSGNTEAFF
CDR3 DNA: TGTGCCAGTAGTATTGGGGGGTCGGGGAACACTGAAGCTTTCTTT

V gene: TRBV19
D gene: -
clone size: -
J gene: TRBJ1-2
CDR3 protein: CASSIDRRVEGYTF
CDR3 DNA: TGTGCCAGTAGTATAGATCGTCGGGTGGAAGGCTACACCTTC

V gene: TRBV7-2
D gene: -
clone size: -
J gene: TRBJ1-5
CDR3 protein: CASIPSRVSNQPQHF
CDR3 DNA: TGTGCCAGCATTCCGAGCAGGGTGAGCAATCAGCCCCAGCATTTT

V gene: TRBV4-3
D gene: TRBD1
clone size: medium-sized
J gene: TRBJ2-6
CDR3 protein: CASSPEQGTGANVLTF
CDR3 DNA: TGCGCCAGCAGCCCAGAACAGGGGACTGGGGCCAACGTCCTGACTTTC

V gene: TRBV6-5
D gene: -
clone size: -
J gene: TRBJ2-1
CDR3 protein: CASSLINSYNEQFF
CDR3 DNA: TGTGCCAGCAGTTTAATTAACTCCTACAATGAGCAGTTCTTC

V gene: TRBV7-8
D gene: -
clone size: -
J gene: TRBJ2-5
CDR3 protein: CASTNSGTLETQYF
CDR3 DNA: TGTGCCAGCACCAATAGCGGTACCCTGGAGACCCAGTACTTC

V gene: TRBV19
D gene: -
clone size: -
J gene: TRBJ1-2
CDR3 protein: CASSMTADIYGYTF
CDR3 DNA: TGTGCCAGTAGTATGACAGCCGACATTTATGGCTACACCTTC

V gene: TRBV28
D gene: TRBD2
clone size: -
J gene: TRBJ2-1
CDR3 protein: CASSPWEGRSNEQFF
CDR3 DNA: TGTGCCAGCAGTCCGTGGGAGGGCCGTAGCAATGAGCAGTTCTTC

V gene: TRBV29-1
D gene: TRBD1
clone size: -
J gene: TRBJ1-1
CDR3 protein: CSVRLVGGSGTEAFF
CDR3 DNA: TGCAGCGTTCGATTGGTAGGGGGCTCAGGCACTGAAGCTTTCTTT

V gene: TRBV6-1
D gene: -
clone size: -
J gene: TRBJ2-1
CDR3 protein: CASSGDERQIYNEQFF
CDR3 DNA: TGTGCCAGCAGTGGAGATGAGCGCCAAATATACAATGAGCAGTTCTTC

V gene: TRBV19
D gene: TRBD2
clone size: -
J gene: TRBJ2-1
CDR3 protein: CASTPRPAGGPSNEQFF
CDR3 DNA: TGTGCCAGCACACCGCGGCCGGCGGGAGGGCCATCGAATGAGCAGTTCTTC

V gene: TRBV10-3
D gene: TRBD1
clone size: -
J gene: TRBJ1-1
CDR3 protein: CATGTGNTEAFF
CDR3 DNA: TGTGCCACCGGGACAGGGAACACTGAAGCTTTCTTT

V gene: TRBV9
D gene: -
clone size: -
J gene: TRBJ2-1
CDR3 protein: CASSVAPGTSSDEQFF
CDR3 DNA: TGTGCCAGCAGCGTAGCCCCGGGAACCTCTAGCGATGAGCAGTTCTTC

V gene: TRBV5-3
D gene: TRBD1
clone size: -
J gene: TRBJ1-5
CDR3 protein: CARSGGTGNRPQHF
CDR3 DNA: TGTGCCAGAAGCGGTGGGACAGGCAATCGGCCCCAGCATTTT

V gene: TRBV5-1
D gene: TRBD2
clone size: -
J gene: TRBJ2-5
CDR3 protein: CASSLGGSGRAPRQETQYF
CDR3 DNA: TGCGCCAGCAGCTTGGGTGGTAGCGGGAGGGCCCCCCGCCAAGAGACCCAGTACTTC

V gene: TRBV19
D gene: -
clone size: once
J gene: TRBJ2-2
CDR3 protein: CANSSQLNTGELFF
CDR3 DNA: TGTGCCAACAGCAGTCAGTTGAACACCGGGGAGCTGTTTTTT